This TCR beta chain was obtained from a study of cytomegalovirus exposure and HLA in healthy donors. Study information: Earlier, approximately 180 million T cells were analyzed, and about 100 million unique TCR beta sequences were found among them. Study findings and constraints: According to an earlier analysis, most TCR beta V segments yielded productive rearrangements about 87% or about 30% of the time.

In the PCR, 60 Vbeta and 13 Jbeta primers were used. Sequencing was performed with immunoSEQ multiplex PCR; in TCRdb, only in-frame clones are kept and a portion is missing. Counted here are around 110,000 clones, roughly 83% occurring once; the ten biggest clones make up around 4.5%. Healthy individuals who donated bone marrow served as the donors. About this clone itself: Its antigen is undetermined.

CDR3 length: 16 residues. V was pared by 6 bases and J by 2 bases, with 17 bases between. Germline V lookup: CDR1 SGHVT, CDR2 SQSDAQ. This TCR came from a man aged 25-45 years in good health and CMV-seropositive. This chain connects TRBV7-4 to TRBJ2-1; the D gene is possibly TRBD2 (5 bases). The specimen was PBMCs. In nucleotides, the CDR3 is TGTGCCAGCAGTTTACCCCCACGGGGTACCTACAATGAGCAGTTCTTC. Translating it yields CASSLPPRGTYNEQFF.